This entry is about one T cell receptor (beta chain). The antigen is not known. The sample originates from a study of Graves' ophthalmopathy and Graves' hyperthyroidism. Overall study context: Peripheral blood was obtained at first diagnosis, ahead of any treatment. Study conclusions and caveats: Most expanded clonotypes in thyroid above 0.001 frequency also showed up in blood. With roughly 65% sensitivity and approximately 72% specificity, the model predicted ophthalmopathy progression.

The study amplified TCR beta CDR3 regions using RNA transcripts. First-round RT-PCR used HTBI primers; second-round multiplex PCR followed. TCRdb called the multiplex PCR reads again in MiXCR, with one record for every CDR3 protein. Of under 250,000 distinct CDR3 sequences listed, roughly 21% are singletons. Diagnostic conclusions were grounded in clinical symptoms, serum thyroxine, TRAb, thyroid ultrasound and orbital computed tomography. The receptor comes from a woman aged 45-65 years with Graves' ophthalmopathy. Sequencing was done on a sample of peripheral blood.

The CDR3 region is CASSDRGNNQPQHF. CDR3 in DNA: TGCGCCAGCAGTGACAGGGGGAATAATCAGCCCCAGCATTTT. The chain carries TRBV10-1 and TRBJ1-5; 7 nucleotides align to TRBD1. The ends lost 3 bases at V and 4 bases at J; junction bases unmatched: 3. From germline, CDR1 is WNHNN and CDR2 SYGVQD (reference sequence). This CDR3 spans 14 amino acids.